The 24 T cell receptor beta chains below all came from one sample that was sequenced in a study of identical twins (dated by TCRdb to about 2016). The library was built by means of 5' RACE. Sequencing took place on an Illumina HiSeq 2000. TCRdb reanalyzed the raw reads on its own, using fastp at Q25 for trimming and MiXCR for clone calling, and kept in-frame beta chains. CDR3 protein sequences are deduplicated, and each keeps its most common genes and DNA. Present in this sample are approximately 260,000 distinct CDR3 sequences, about 8.3% of which were seen just once. Approximately 3% of the sample is taken by the ten largest. This sample also appeared in a second study, on yellow fever vaccine responses in identical twins.

The material sequenced was CD8+ T cells sorted from blood. These receptors were collected from a woman aged 18-29 years in good health.

The chain links TRBV28 to TRBJ1-1, with D possibly TRBD1 on 6 matching bases. CDR3 length equals 14 residues. Between the trimmed V and J ends, which lost 8 bases and 5 bases, there was a span of 18 bases. Germline values: CDR1 MDHEN, CDR2 SYDVKM. This CDR3 is CASRAGAEGTEAFF. CDR3 nucleotides: TGTGCCAGCCGGGCGGGGGCGGAAGGAACTGAAGCTTTCTTT.

The chain recombines TRBV6-2 or TRBV6-3 with TRBJ2-1; D possibly uses TRBD1 or TRBD2 (6 bases each). The CDR3 is made up of 12 amino acids. V was clipped by 10 bases and J by 7 bases, with 14 bases between them. Germline V gene lookup returns CDR1 MNHEY and CDR2 SVGEGT. The CDR3 region has the DNA TGTGCCACAAACGGAGGGGGGAATGAGCAGTTCTTC. Translation gives CATNGGGNEQFF.

V usage is TRBV10-3 and J usage is TRBJ2-3, with 8 bases matching TRBD2. Unmatched junction bases numbered 3, after V lost 5 bases and J lost 5 bases. This CDR3 region has 13 residues. CDR1 is ENHRY, CDR2 SYGVKD, per germline. DNA of the CDR3: TGTGCCATCAGTCAGACTAGCGAAGATACGCAGTATTTT. Translating gives CAISQTSEDTQYF.

The chain employs TRBV25-1 and TRBJ2-1; 10 nucleotides line up with TRBD2. J gave up 2 bases and V 9 bases, and 7 bases lay outside the gene matches. The CDR3 loop spans 15 amino acids. Germline V gene sequence: CDR1 MGHDK, CDR2 SYGVNS. CDR3 nucleotides: TGTGCCAGTACTCTCGGGACTAGCGCCTACAATGAGCAGTTCTTC. Protein: CASTLGTSAYNEQFF.

This chain uses TRBV12-3 or TRBV12-4 with TRBJ2-4, with 10 bases that match TRBD1. The V gene end was trimmed by 6 bases and the J gene end by 3 bases; junction bases not matched to a gene: 8. The CDR3 runs to 16 residues. Written as DNA, the CDR3 is TGTGCCAGCAGGGCCGGGACAGGGGTGGGCAAAAACATTCAGTACTTC. It translates to CASRAGTGVGKNIQYF.

V is TRBV5-3 and J is TRBJ2-3, with TRBD2 matching over 13 bases. TRBV5-3 belongs to the ORF category, with a function that is uncertain. The V segment lost 4 bases and the J segment 3 bases; nucleotides outside the gene matches: 2. The CDR3 is 15 residues long. The CDR3 nucleotides are TGTGCCAGAAGCCCGGGACTAGCGGGAACAGATACGCAGTATTTT. Translated, it gives CARSPGLAGTDTQYF.

The table lists this clonotype with a few counts. V usage is TRBV20-1 and J usage is TRBJ2-5; 7 bases match TRBD2. J gave up 1 base and V 0 bases, and 2 bases lay outside the gene matches. Per germline, CDR1 DFQATT and CDR2 SNEGSKA (reference sequence). There are 14 residues in the CDR3. In DNA form, the CDR3 reads TGCAGTGCTAGAGAGTGGGGGGGCCAAGAGACCCAGTACTTC. Translated, it gives CSAREWGGQETQYF.

This clonotype was detected many times. The V call is TRBV6-5, the J call TRBJ1-1, with D tentatively TRBD1 (5 bases). Germline V gene lookup returns CDR1 MNHEY and CDR2 SVGAGI. This CDR3 is 15 amino acids long. Trimming pared 2 bases from V and 0 bases from J, leaving 10 bases between. CDR3: CASSYLGDLNTEAFF. In DNA, the CDR3 is TGTGCCAGCAGTTACCTTGGGGACTTGAACACTGAAGCTTTCTTT.

This clonotype occurred many times. V gene TRBV29-1 combines with J gene TRBJ2-1; D unclear. V lost 6 bases to trimming and J lost 2 bases, with 11 bases between them. The CDR3 consists of 13 residues. Germline lookup yields CDR1 SQVTM and CDR2 ANQGSEA. The CDR3 protein is CSVTTDPYNEQFF. DNA for the CDR3: TGCAGCGTGACGACGGACCCCTACAATGAGCAGTTCTTC.

The chain recombines TRBV25-1 with TRBJ2-7, with D possibly TRBD1 on 6 matching bases. CDR1 is MGHDK and CDR2 is SYGVNS in the germline V gene. The CDR3 extends over 15 amino acids. Trimming took 5 bases from V and 4 from J, leaving 18 bases between them. CDR3 bases: TGTGCCAGCAGTAATCACCGGGACAAGGGGTACGAGCAGTACTTC. This gives the protein CASSNHRDKGYEQYF.

This clonotype was counted at least ten times. The rearrangement joins TRBV12-3 or TRBV12-4 to TRBJ2-7, with unresolved D. V was trimmed by 3 bases and J by 2 bases, leaving 5 bases between them. The CDR3 consists of 12 residues. CDR3 in DNA: TGTGCCAGCAGTTTTTTAGCCTACGAGCAGTACTTC. Translating it yields CASSFLAYEQYF.

This clonotype was picked up a small number of times. The chain has TRBV7-6 and TRBJ2-5, with D hard to call. Germline V gene data show CDR1 as SGHVS and CDR2 as FNYEAQ. The CDR3 runs 13 residues. The germline V and J ends were trimmed by 5 bases and 5 bases, with 12 bases remaining between them. The CDR3 nucleotides read TGTGCCAGCAGCCCTCTGCCCATTGAGACCCAGTACTTC. Protein product: CASSPLPIETQYF.

This clonotype was detected many times. The rearrangement joins TRBV12-5 to TRBJ2-1; 7 nucleotides align to TRBD2. Losses at the gene ends were 6 bases for V and 0 bases for J; bases not matched to a gene: 2. The CDR3 runs 14 residues. The germline gives CDR1 LGHNT, CDR2 FRNRAP. In DNA form, the CDR3 reads TGTGCTAGTGGCTGGGGGGGCTCCTACAATGAGCAGTTCTTC. It specifies CASGWGGSYNEQFF.

This chain uses TRBV5-1 with TRBJ2-2, with a possible D match to TRBD1 (5 bases). The CDR3 is 13 residues long. The V end lost 4 bases, the J end lost 3 bases, and 7 bases lay between the germline ends. CDR1 and CDR2 (germline): SGHRS, YFSETQ. The CDR3 sequence: CASSPGYTGELFF. The CDR3 DNA sequence: TGCGCCAGCAGCCCAGGGTACACCGGGGAGCTGTTTTTT.

This clonotype appeared a few times. This sequence joins TRBV2 and TRBJ2-7; 7 positions agree with TRBD1. The germline CDR1 and CDR2 sequences are SNHLY and FYNNEI. V was clipped by 3 bases and J by 4 bases; unmatched bases: 6. This CDR3 is 14 amino acids long. The CDR3 DNA follows: TGTGCCAGCAGTGAGTATAGGGGGCTGTACGAGCAGTACTTC. As protein: CASSEYRGLYEQYF. The entire variable domain, with the rest obtained from reference TRBV2 and TRBJ2-7, is as follows: EPEVTQTPSHQVTQMGQEVILRCVPISNHLYFYWYRQILGQKVEFLVSFYNNEISEKSEIFDDQFSVERPDGSNFTLKIRSTKLEDSAMYFCASSEYRGLYEQYFGPGTRLTVT.

This clonotype was counted ten times or more. The chain employs TRBV12-3 or TRBV12-4 and TRBJ2-3; 11 bases fit TRBD2. The CDR3 sequence is 15 residues long. The ends lost 8 bases at V and 6 bases at J; junction bases unmatched: 10. The CDR3 coding sequence is TGTGCCAGCTATACTAGCGGGGGAGCCCTGGATACGCAGTATTTT. Residues: CASYTSGGALDTQYF.

The chain links TRBV7-2 to TRBJ1-5, with D possibly TRBD1 on 5 matching bases. V lost 1 base and J lost 9, with 16 bases in between. This CDR3 spans 15 amino acids. Germline CDR1 and CDR2: SGHTA and FQGNSA. The CDR3 protein is CASSLDGTAVRPQHF. In DNA form, the CDR3 reads TGTGCCAGCAGCTTAGATGGGACTGCAGTCCGGCCCCAGCATTTT.

The sample holds many counts of this clonotype. This rearrangement joins TRBV20-1 to TRBJ2-1; 16 bases are a match to TRBD2. The CDR3 is made up of 16 amino acids. V shed 6 bases and J 4 bases; nucleotides not matched to a gene: 6. Germline values: CDR1 DFQATT, CDR2 SNEGSKA (reference sequence). CDR3 DNA: TGCAGTGCAGGGACTAGCGGGAGGGGGATATACAATGAGCAGTTCTTC. Its translation is CSAGTSGRGIYNEQFF.

This clonotype showed up just a few times. The chain employs TRBV14 and TRBJ2-2; D call uncertain. In germline, CDR1 is SGHDN, CDR2 FVKESK. The CDR3 is 15 amino acids. Trimming left V 4 bases short and J 5 bases short, with 14 bases between. The CDR3 spells CASSPSMALTGELFF. DNA of the CDR3: TGTGCCAGCAGCCCGTCCATGGCGTTAACCGGGGAGCTGTTTTTT.

This chain uses TRBV7-2 with TRBJ2-7, with TRBD2 matching 12 bases. The CDR3 sequence is 16 residues long. Germline CDR1 SGHTA, CDR2 FQGNSA. With V trimmed by 4 bases and J by 2 bases, 6 bases remained unmatched. The CDR3 is CASSSETSGRPYEQYF. Here the CDR3 DNA reads TGTGCCAGCAGCTCCGAGACTAGCGGGAGACCCTACGAGCAGTACTTC.

This clonotype was counted between two and nine times. V gene TRBV3-1 combines with J gene TRBJ2-3; TRBD2 aligns across 8 bases. This CDR3 comprises 17 residues. The V and J ends lost 0 bases and 3 bases, in that order; junction bases with no gene match: 8. Germline V lookup: CDR1 LGHDT, CDR2 YNNKEL (reference sequence). CDR3 amino acids: CASSQEISGVTTDTQYF. In DNA, the CDR3 is TGTGCCAGCAGCCAAGAAATTAGCGGGGTAACGACAGATACGCAGTATTTT.

This clonotype was detected only a few times. The rearrangement joins TRBV4-2 to TRBJ2-2; 9 nucleotides line up with TRBD1. The CDR3 sequence is 16 residues long. CDR1 and CDR2 (germline): LGHNA, YNFKEQ. Losses at the gene ends were 2 bases for V and 7 bases for J; bases not matched to a gene: 8. The CDR3 DNA reads TGTGCCAGCAGCCAACTGGACAGGGGAAGGAACGGGGAGCTGTTTTTT. Translated: CASSQLDRGRNGELFF.

This clonotype came up once. The junction does not match germline at one end; this may be a read error. This chain joins TRBV28 and TRBJ2-7, with 8 nucleotides matching TRBD1. The V gene's germline CDR1 is MDHEN and CDR2 SYDVKM. The CDR3 length is 15 residues. CDR3 DNA sequence: TGTGCCAGCAGTGAGGACAGGGCGAGCTCCTACGAGCACTACTTC. Translated, it gives CASSEDRASSYEHYF.

The genes are TRBV18 and TRBJ2-7, with no clear D. This CDR3 spans 14 amino acids. Looked up from germline, CDR1 is KGHSH and CDR2 is LQKENI. Trimming left V 3 bases short and J 2 bases short, with 11 bases between. CDR3 sequence: CASSPLLEPYEQYF. In DNA form, the CDR3 reads TGTGCCAGCTCACCTCTTTTAGAACCCTACGAGCAGTACTTC. Using reference TRBV18 and TRBJ2-7 for the parts outside the CDR3, the full variable domain is NAGVMQNPRHLVRRRGQEARLRCSPMKGHSHVYWYRQLPEEGLKFMVYLQKENIIDESGMPKERFSAEFPKEGPSILRIQQVVRGDSAAYFCASSPLLEPYEQYFGPGTRLTVT.